This T cell receptor beta chain was recovered during a study of T cell clonotyping in hematopoietic cell transplantation. Profiling relied on immunoSEQ multiplex PCR, and the TCRdb table lists in-frame clones only, not all of them. Of about 5,100 clones listed, under 35% are singletons. Described time point: recipient sample about 28 days before transplant, after cytoreduction. Relative to its sample, this clone is medium-sized. The sample in question was peripheral blood mononuclear cells, obtained before stem cell transplant. The sequence derives from a man in his fifties with myelofibrosis. Some clones in this sample may be carry-over from other donors' samples.

This chain's CDR3 is CASSPTPGGSTEAFF. The CDR3 DNA is TGTGCCAGTAGTCCAACACCGGGGGGTAGCACTGAAGCTTTCTTT. The chain carries TRBV19 and TRBJ1-1; D possibly corresponds to TRBD1 (5 bases). CDR1 and CDR2 (germline): LNHDA, SQIVND (reference sequence). This CDR3 has 15 residues. V gave up 5 bases and J gave up 4 bases, with 17 bases separating them.